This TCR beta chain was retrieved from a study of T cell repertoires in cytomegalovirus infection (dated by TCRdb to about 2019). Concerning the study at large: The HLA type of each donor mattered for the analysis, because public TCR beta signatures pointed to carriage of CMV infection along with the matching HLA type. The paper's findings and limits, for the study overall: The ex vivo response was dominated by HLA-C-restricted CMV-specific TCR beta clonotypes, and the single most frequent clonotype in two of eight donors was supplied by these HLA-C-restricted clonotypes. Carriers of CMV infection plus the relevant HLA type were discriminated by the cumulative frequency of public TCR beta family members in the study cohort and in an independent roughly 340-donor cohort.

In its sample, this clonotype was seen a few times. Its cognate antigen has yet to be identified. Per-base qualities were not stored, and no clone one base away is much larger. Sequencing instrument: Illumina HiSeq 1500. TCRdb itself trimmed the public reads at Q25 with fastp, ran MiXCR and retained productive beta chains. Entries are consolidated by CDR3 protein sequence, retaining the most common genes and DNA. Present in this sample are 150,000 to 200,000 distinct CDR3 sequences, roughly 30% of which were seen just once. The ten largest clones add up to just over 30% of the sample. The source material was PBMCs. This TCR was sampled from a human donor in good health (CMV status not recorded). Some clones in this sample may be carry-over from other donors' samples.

The DNA is TGTGCCAGCAGTTACTCGATCCCGACCGGGACAGGGATAAACTACGAGCAGTACTTC. Its translation reads: CASSYSIPTGTGINYEQYF. This receptor chain uses TRBV6-2 or TRBV6-3 and TRBJ2-7, with 9 bases in between that match TRBD1. After removal of 0 bases from V and 3 bases from J, the junction retains 15 bases not matched to a gene. The germline V gene gives CDR1 as MNHEY and CDR2 as SVGEGT. From the cysteine up to the phenylalanine, the CDR3 has a length of 19 residues. Only CDR3 DNA remains: 57 bases, in frame from the first base.